These 12 T cell receptor beta chains originate from one sample sequenced in a study of Ad26.COV2.S vaccination and SARS-CoV-2 variants. The method was immunoSEQ multiplex PCR; TCRdb's version includes in-frame clones alone and lacks a portion of them. This table holds roughly 150,000 clones, roughly 88% found once. This sample comprised peripheral blood, obtained after recovery from COVID-19. Every receptor here comes from a human donor who had recovered from COVID-19.

The V call is TRBV28, the J call TRBJ1-5; D gene unclear. Trimming took 6 bases from V and 4 from J, leaving 4 bases between them. There are 11 residues in the CDR3. CDR1 MDHEN and CDR2 SYDVKM come from the germline V gene. The CDR3 region is CASSPNQPQHF. CDR3 sequence (DNA): TGTGCCAGCAGCCCAAATCAGCCCCAGCATTTT. The whole variable domain, filled in from reference TRBV28 and TRBJ1-5, reads DVKVTQSSRYLVKRTGEKVFLECVQDMDHENMFWYRQDPGLGLRLIYFSYDVKMKEKGDIPEGYSVSREKKERFSLILESASTNQTSMYLCASSPNQPQHFGDGTRLSIL.

This chain links TRBV4-1 with TRBJ1-1, with 9 positions matching TRBD1. V lost 4 bases, J lost 11 bases, and 14 bases stayed unmatched. The CDR3 totals 15 residues. CDR1 and CDR2 from the germline V gene are MGHRA and YSYEKL. The CDR3 DNA is TGCGCCAGCAGCCTAACACAGGGGGCGTCGGCCATGGCTTTCTTT. Residues: CASSLTQGASAMAFF.

This clone occurred a few times. This rearrangement joins TRBV19 to TRBJ2-7; D is perhaps TRBD2 (5 bases). Germline V gene sequence: CDR1 LNHDA, CDR2 SQIVND (reference sequence). Trimming took 9 bases from V and 5 from J, leaving 17 bases between them. The CDR3 loop spans 13 amino acids. The CDR3 region has the DNA TGTGCCAGCAGAGAGGGAAACTACGACGAGCAGTACTTC. Protein product: CASREGNYDEQYF.

This clone was observed a handful of times. The chain couples TRBV28 to TRBJ2-7; D is uncertain. Germline V gene sequence: CDR1 MDHEN, CDR2 SYDVKM. Deletions cut 2 bases from V and 9 bases from J, with 8 bases between. This CDR3 has 11 amino acids. CDR3 sequence (DNA): TGTGCCAGCAGTTTAGGGTTGGGGCAGTACTTC. It specifies CASSLGLGQYF.

The chain has TRBV25-1 and TRBJ1-2; 7 bases map to TRBD1. The CDR3 sequence is 17 residues long. Per the germline V gene, CDR1 is MGHDK and CDR2 is SYGVNS. V lost 3 bases, J lost 4 bases, and 14 bases stayed unmatched. The CDR3 spells CASSEPPDRDGTYGYTF. CDR3 DNA sequence: TGTGCCAGCAGTGAGCCCCCCGACAGGGACGGCACCTATGGCTACACCTTC.

The chain combines TRBV28 with TRBJ1-2; 10 bases align to TRBD1. V trimming: 9 bases; J trimming: 5 bases; junction bases outside the gene matches: 9. Germline CDR1 and CDR2: MDHEN and SYDVKM. The CDR3 contains 14 residues. Here the CDR3 DNA reads TGTGCCAGTATGCACCGACAGGGGGCGTATGGCTACACCTTC. It yields the protein CASMHRQGAYGYTF.

This clone came up once. The J gene is TRBJ1-2, the V gene TRBV5-8; possible D gene TRBD1, 5 bases. V was pared by 7 bases and J by 0 bases, with 16 bases between. CDR1 and CDR2 (germline): SGHTS, YDEGEE. CDR3 size: 15 residues. For the CDR3, the DNA is TGTGCCAGCTGGACTCGGGGCCTCTCTAACTATGGCTACACCTTC. It yields the protein CASWTRGLSNYGYTF.

The gene calls are TRBV10-2 and TRBJ1-1; D remains ambiguous. The V end was cut by 4 bases, the J end by 1 base, with 10 bases between. Germline V CDR1 and CDR2: WSHSY, SAAADI. The CDR3 has 14 residues. CDR3 sequence: CASSVGIGNTEAFF. The CDR3 DNA sequence: TGCGCCAGCAGTGTGGGGATCGGGAACACTGAAGCTTTCTTT.

This clone was seen once. J is TRBJ1-5 and V is TRBV19; 8 positions agree with TRBD1. V was pared by 4 bases and J by 3 bases, with 5 bases of the junction left unmatched. The CDR3 has 15 residues. The germline gives CDR1 LNHDA, CDR2 SQIVND (reference sequence). The CDR3 here is CASSTGQGFNQPQHF. Written as DNA, the CDR3 is TGTGCCAGTAGTACCGGACAGGGTTTCAATCAGCCCCAGCATTTT. Combining the CDR3 with reference TRBV19 and TRBJ1-5 gives the whole variable domain DGGITQSPKYLFRKEGQNVTLSCEQNLNHDAMYWYRQDPGQGLRLIYYSQIVNDFQKGDIAEGYSVSREKKESFPLTVTSAQKNPTAFYLCASSTGQGFNQPQHFGDGTRLSIL.

The chain is built from TRBV29-1 and TRBJ1-2, with TRBD1 identical over 7 bases. The germline V gene encodes CDR1 SQVTM and CDR2 ANQGSEA. CDR3 length: 12 amino acids. Trimming removed 6 bases from V and 5 bases from J; junction bases left unmatched: 6. The CDR3 here is CSVHRGQYGYTF. The CDR3 nucleotides read TGCAGCGTACACAGGGGTCAATATGGCTACACCTTC.

The chain joins TRBV5-1 to TRBJ2-3; 7 bases map to TRBD1. Per the germline V gene, CDR1 is SGHRS and CDR2 is YFSETQ. Unmatched junction bases numbered 6, after V lost 2 bases and J lost 6 bases. The CDR3 covers 14 residues. CDR3 residues: CASSFSGGGDTQYF. CDR3 nucleotides: TGCGCCAGCAGCTTTTCAGGGGGTGGCGATACGCAGTATTTT.

The rearrangement joins TRBV5-1 to TRBJ2-2; tentative D call: TRBD1 (6 bases). CDR1 and CDR2 (germline): SGHRS, YFSETQ. Trimming took 3 bases from V and 2 from J, leaving 17 bases between them. This CDR3 spans 17 amino acids. The DNA of the CDR3 is TGCGCCAGCAGCTCCGCCGTCGGGACACTAAACACCGGGGAGCTGTTTTTT. Translating it yields CASSSAVGTLNTGELFF. The full variable domain, completed using reference TRBV5-1 and TRBJ2-2, is KAGVTQTPRYLIKTRGQQVTLSCSPISGHRSVSWYQQTPGQGLQFLFEYFSETQRNKGNFPGRFSGRQFSNSRSEMNVSTLELGDSALYLCASSSAVGTLNTGELFFGEGSRLTVL.